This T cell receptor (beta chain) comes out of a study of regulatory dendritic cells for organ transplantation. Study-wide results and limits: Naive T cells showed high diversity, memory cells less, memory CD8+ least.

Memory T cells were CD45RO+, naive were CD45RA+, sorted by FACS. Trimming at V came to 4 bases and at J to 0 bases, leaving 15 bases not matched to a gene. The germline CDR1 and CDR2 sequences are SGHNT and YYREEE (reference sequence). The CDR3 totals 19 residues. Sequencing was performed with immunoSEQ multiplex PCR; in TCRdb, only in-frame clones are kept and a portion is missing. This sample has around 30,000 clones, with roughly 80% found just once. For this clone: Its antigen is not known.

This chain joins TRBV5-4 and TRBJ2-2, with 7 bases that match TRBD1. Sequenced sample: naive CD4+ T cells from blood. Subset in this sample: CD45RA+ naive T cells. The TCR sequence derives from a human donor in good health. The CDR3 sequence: CASSRSGQPFPANTGELFF. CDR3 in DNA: TGTGCCAGCAGCCGTTCGGGACAGCCTTTCCCCGCGAACACCGGGGAGCTGTTTTTT.